One sample yielded the 2 T cell receptor beta chains listed below, sequenced in a study of early T cells in non-severe SARS-CoV-2 infection. TCRdb ran MiXCR on the 5' RACE reads and lists one entry per CDR3 protein. This sample has 85,000 to 120,000 distinct CDR3 sequences, with over 10% found just once. The sequencing sample was made of whole blood. The receptors were gathered from an adult who was a healthcare worker with PCR-confirmed SARS-CoV-2 infection or an uninfected control (not recorded which).

J is TRBJ1-5 and V is TRBV15, with 7 bases lining up with TRBD1. J gave up 7 bases and V 9 bases, and 12 bases lay outside the gene matches. Germline V gene data show CDR1 as LNHNV and CDR2 as YYDKDF (reference sequence). This CDR3 region has 14 residues. CDR3 sequence: CATGRQGEFQPQHF. Here the CDR3 DNA reads TGTGCCACGGGGCGGCAGGGGGAGTTCCAGCCCCAGCATTTT.

This clonotype was counted between two and nine times. The chain joins TRBV28 to TRBJ2-7; no clear D gene. Trimming pared 11 bases from V and 6 bases from J, leaving 14 bases between. The germline gives CDR1 MDHEN, CDR2 SYDVKM. This CDR3 has 11 amino acids. Here the CDR3 reads CASESLGEQYF. The CDR3 nucleotides are TGTGCCTCGGAAAGCCTCGGCGAGCAGTACTTC.